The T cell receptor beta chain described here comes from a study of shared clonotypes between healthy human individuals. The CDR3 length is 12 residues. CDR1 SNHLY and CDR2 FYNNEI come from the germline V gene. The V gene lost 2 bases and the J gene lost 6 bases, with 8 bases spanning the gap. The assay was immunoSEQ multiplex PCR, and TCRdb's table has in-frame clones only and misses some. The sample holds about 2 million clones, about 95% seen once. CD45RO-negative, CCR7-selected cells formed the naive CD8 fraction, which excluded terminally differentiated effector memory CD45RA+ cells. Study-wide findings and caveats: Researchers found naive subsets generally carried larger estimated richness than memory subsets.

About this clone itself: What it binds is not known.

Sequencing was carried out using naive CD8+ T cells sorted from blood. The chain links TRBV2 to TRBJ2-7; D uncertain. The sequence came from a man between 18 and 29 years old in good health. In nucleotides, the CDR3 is TGTGCCAGCAGTGAATCCCCCAGCGAGCAGTACTTC. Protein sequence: CASSESPSEQYF.